This is a list of T cell receptor beta chains from one sample in a study of cytomegalovirus exposure and HLA in healthy donors. Sequenced by immunoSEQ multiplex PCR; TCRdb stores in-frame clones only, minus some. This sample's table has some 39,000 clones. Material for sequencing was PBMCs. All receptors come from a male donor in good health and CMV-seronegative. Each CDR3 is given with its conserved first and last residue. The D gene is left open where the match is weak.

j_call: TRBJ1-4; d_call: TRBD1; v_call: TRBV6-4; cdr3_nt: TGTGCCAGCCGGAGACAGGGTGCAACTAATGAAAAACTGTTTTTT; cdr3_aa: CASRRQGATNEKLFF
j_call: TRBJ1-3; d_call: NA; v_call: TRBV28; cdr3_nt: TGTGCCAGCCGGAGGGGCGACCTCTCTGGAAACACCATATATTTT; cdr3_aa: CASRRGDLSGNTIYF
j_call: TRBJ2-1; d_call: NA; v_call: TRBV28; cdr3_nt: TGTGCCAGCAGTGTCGTGACCTCTAGCTCCTACAATGAGCAGTTCTTC; cdr3_aa: CASSVVTSSSYNEQFF
j_call: TRBJ2-3; d_call: NA; v_call: TRBV5-1; cdr3_nt: TGCGCCAGCAGAGCTTCCCGGGACAACACAGATACGCAGTATTTT; cdr3_aa: CASRASRDNTDTQYF
j_call: TRBJ2-1; d_call: TRBD2; v_call: TRBV7-9; cdr3_nt: TGTGCCAGCAGCAGGGGGACTAGCGGGAGCTCCTACAATGAGCAGTTCTTC; cdr3_aa: CASSRGTSGSSYNEQFF
j_call: TRBJ1-5; d_call: NA; v_call: TRBV19; cdr3_nt: TGTGCCAGTAGTCCCAGACTGCTCAATCAGCCCCAGCATTTT; cdr3_aa: CASSPRLLNQPQHF
j_call: TRBJ1-6; d_call: NA; v_call: TRBV6-7; cdr3_nt: TGTGCCAGCAGTTACTCGAAAGGCCCCGGGGGTTCACCCCTCCACTTT; cdr3_aa: CASSYSKGPGGSPLHF
j_call: TRBJ1-5; d_call: TRBD1; v_call: TRBV7-2; cdr3_nt: TGTGCCAGCAGACCAGTCGGGACAGGGGGAAGTCAGCCCCAGCATTTT; cdr3_aa: CASRPVGTGGSQPQHF
j_call: TRBJ2-3; d_call: NA; v_call: TRBV18; cdr3_nt: TGTGCCAGCTCACCGTTCCAACAGGTCACAGATACGCAGTATTTT; cdr3_aa: CASSPFQQVTDTQYF
j_call: TRBJ2-7; d_call: NA; v_call: TRBV7-9; cdr3_nt: TGTGCCAGCAGTACCGACATGCGCGCCTCCTACGAGCAGTACTTC; cdr3_aa: CASSTDMRASYEQYF
j_call: TRBJ2-7; d_call: NA; v_call: TRBV27; cdr3_nt: TGTGCCAGCAGACCCATGAAGACAGGTAGCTACGAGCAGTACTTC; cdr3_aa: CASRPMKTGSYEQYF
j_call: TRBJ1-5; d_call: NA; v_call: TRBV4-2; cdr3_nt: TGTGCCAGCAGCCACGTTGACCGGGCAGGGTATAATCAGCCCCAGCATTTT; cdr3_aa: CASSHVDRAGYNQPQHF
j_call: TRBJ1-2; d_call: NA; v_call: TRBV7-2; cdr3_nt: TGTGCCAGCAGCTTAAATCTCAGGAACTATGGCTACACCTTC; cdr3_aa: CASSLNLRNYGYTF
j_call: TRBJ1-5; d_call: NA; v_call: TRBV4-2; cdr3_nt: TGTGCCAGCAGTCCAGAAAGATTTTATCAGCCCCAGCATTTT; cdr3_aa: CASSPERFYQPQHF
j_call: TRBJ2-2; d_call: NA; v_call: TRBV7-9; cdr3_nt: TGTGCCAGCAGTAAAACCGGGGAGCTGTTTTTT; cdr3_aa: CASSKTGELFF
j_call: TRBJ2-7; d_call: TRBD2; v_call: TRBV6-1; cdr3_nt: TGTGCCATCCTACTAGCGGGGGGAGACTACGAGCAGTACTTC; cdr3_aa: CAILLAGGDYEQYF
j_call: TRBJ2-1; d_call: TRBD2; v_call: TRBV5-1; cdr3_nt: TGCGCCAGCAGCTCCACTAGCGGGGGGTTCAATGAGCAGTTCTTC; cdr3_aa: CASSSTSGGFNEQFF
j_call: TRBJ2-1; d_call: NA; v_call: TRBV6-1; cdr3_nt: TGTGCCAGCAGTGAATCGCAGGGCACCTACAATGAGCAGTTCTTC; cdr3_aa: CASSESQGTYNEQFF
j_call: TRBJ1-2; d_call: NA; v_call: TRBV7-9; cdr3_nt: TGTGCCAGCAGCTTAGCGCGAGCAGGGACAAACTATGGCTACACCTTC; cdr3_aa: CASSLARAGTNYGYTF
j_call: TRBJ1-2; d_call: NA; v_call: TRBV5-6; cdr3_nt: TGTGCCAGCAGCTTGTATAAGGGGAACTATGGCTACACCTTC; cdr3_aa: CASSLYKGNYGYTF
j_call: TRBJ2-3; d_call: TRBD2; v_call: TRBV5-1; cdr3_nt: TGCGCCAGCAGAGTCGTGGTAGCGGGGGCAGATACGCAGTATTTT; cdr3_aa: CASRVVVAGADTQYF
j_call: TRBJ2-7; d_call: TRBD1; v_call: TRBV5-1; cdr3_nt: TGCGCCAGCAGCTTGGCCCGGACAGGCGGGTCCTACGAGCAGTACTTC; cdr3_aa: CASSLARTGGSYEQYF
j_call: TRBJ1-5; d_call: TRBD1; v_call: TRBV11-2; cdr3_nt: TGTGCCAGCAGCTTGGGACAGGGGAGATTTTTTTCCCAGCATTTT; cdr3_aa: CASSLGQGRFFSQHF
j_call: TRBJ2-6; d_call: NA; v_call: TRBV19; cdr3_nt: TGTGCCAGTACCAACTCTGGGGCCAACGTCCTGACTTTC; cdr3_aa: CASTNSGANVLTF
j_call: TRBJ2-7; d_call: NA; v_call: TRBV5-1; cdr3_nt: TGCGCCAGCAGCTTAGGTCAGGTGGCCTACGAGCAGTACTTC; cdr3_aa: CASSLGQVAYEQYF
j_call: TRBJ1-5; d_call: TRBD1; v_call: TRBV28; cdr3_nt: TGTGCCAGCAGTTTATCGGGACAGGGGATGAGCAATCAGCCCCAGCATTTT; cdr3_aa: CASSLSGQGMSNQPQHF
j_call: TRBJ2-5; d_call: TRBD1; v_call: TRBV5-4; cdr3_nt: TGTGCCAGCAGCCCAGGACAGGGGGCCTGGGAGACCCAGTACTTC; cdr3_aa: CASSPGQGAWETQYF
j_call: TRBJ2-4; d_call: NA; v_call: TRBV28; cdr3_nt: TGTGCCAGCAGTTTTGGGGGCGCCAAAAACATTCAGTACTTC; cdr3_aa: CASSFGGAKNIQYF
j_call: TRBJ1-5; d_call: TRBD1; v_call: TRBV6-1; cdr3_nt: TGTGCCAGCACCCTACAGGGGAATAGCAATCAGCCCCAGCATTTT; cdr3_aa: CASTLQGNSNQPQHF
j_call: TRBJ1-2; d_call: NA; v_call: TRBV5-1; cdr3_nt: TGCGCCAGCAGCTTGGTCGGGGGGGCTAACTATGGCTACACCTTC; cdr3_aa: CASSLVGGANYGYTF
j_call: TRBJ2-7; d_call: NA; v_call: TRBV7-9; cdr3_nt: TGTGCCAGCAGCCTGGACTGGAAAGAGGATGAGCAGTACTTC; cdr3_aa: CASSLDWKEDEQYF
j_call: TRBJ1-6; d_call: TRBD1; v_call: TRBV5-1; cdr3_nt: TGCGCCAGCAGCTTGAGACCGGGACAGGCTAGCTCCTATAATTCACCCCTCCACTTT; cdr3_aa: CASSLRPGQASSYNSPLHF
j_call: TRBJ1-1; d_call: NA; v_call: TRBV10-3; cdr3_nt: TGTGCCATCAGTGAGTCAACAGGCCTAGGGGACACTGAAGCTTTCTTT; cdr3_aa: CAISESTGLGDTEAFF
j_call: TRBJ2-3; d_call: TRBD2; v_call: TRBV18; cdr3_nt: TGTGCCAGCTCCCCGGCGGGGGGGCGGGATACGCAGTATTTT; cdr3_aa: CASSPAGGRDTQYF
j_call: TRBJ1-1; d_call: NA; v_call: TRBV9; cdr3_nt: TGTGCCAGCAGCGTAGTAATACACCCCACTGAAGCTTTCTTT; cdr3_aa: CASSVVIHPTEAFF
j_call: TRBJ1-2; d_call: TRBD1; v_call: TRBV13; cdr3_nt: TGTGCCAGCAGCCCACGGACAGGGAATCTGGGTGGCTACACCTTC; cdr3_aa: CASSPRTGNLGGYTF
j_call: TRBJ1-2; d_call: NA; v_call: TRBV6-5; cdr3_nt: TGTGCCAGCCTGGGAGCCTATGGCTACACCTTC; cdr3_aa: CASLGAYGYTF
j_call: TRBJ2-2; d_call: NA; v_call: TRBV6-4; cdr3_nt: TGTGCCAGCAGTGATACAGAGACCGGGGAGCTGTTTTTT; cdr3_aa: CASSDTETGELFF
j_call: TRBJ1-1; d_call: NA; v_call: TRBV28; cdr3_nt: TGTGCCAGCAGTTTCTACAGGGCATTTGGGACTGAAGCTTTCTTT; cdr3_aa: CASSFYRAFGTEAFF
j_call: TRBJ2-5; d_call: NA; v_call: TRBV18; cdr3_nt: TGTGCCAGCTCACGGTCAGGATCCCAAGAGACCCAGTACTTC; cdr3_aa: CASSRSGSQETQYF
j_call: TRBJ1-4; d_call: NA; v_call: TRBV28; cdr3_nt: TGTGCCAGCAGCCGTTCACAGGGCCGTGGAAAACTGTTTTTT; cdr3_aa: CASSRSQGRGKLFF
j_call: TRBJ2-1; d_call: NA; v_call: TRBV4-1; cdr3_nt: TGCGCCAGCAGCCAAGGATGGGGGGTCTCCTACAATGAGCAGTTCTTC; cdr3_aa: CASSQGWGVSYNEQFF
j_call: TRBJ1-1; d_call: NA; v_call: TRBV12-5; cdr3_nt: TGTGCTAGTGGTTTGGGCAGAGGGTCTTTGGGCACTGAAGCTTTCTTT; cdr3_aa: CASGLGRGSLGTEAFF
j_call: TRBJ1-5; d_call: NA; v_call: TRBV28; cdr3_nt: TGTGCCAGCAGTCAGGGAGGTGGGTCGGGTAATCAGCCCCAGCATTTT; cdr3_aa: CASSQGGGSGNQPQHF
j_call: TRBJ1-2; d_call: NA; v_call: TRBV9; cdr3_nt: TGTGCCAGCAGCGTGACAGGAACTAACTATGGCTACACCTTC; cdr3_aa: CASSVTGTNYGYTF
j_call: TRBJ2-5; d_call: NA; v_call: TRBV28; cdr3_nt: TGTGCCAGCAGGAATGGACAGCTAGAGACCCAGTACTTC; cdr3_aa: CASRNGQLETQYF